This paragraph reports one TCR beta chain. The specificity of this receptor is unknown. Within one base of it there is no much larger clone, and no base qualities were kept. This sample stems from a study of blood T cell repertoires in COVID-19 (dated by TCRdb to about 2020). Turning to the overall study: Samples from collaborators originated in the United States, Italy and Spain and spanned both the acute and convalescent phases of COVID-19. The material from the prospective study consisted of cDNA or gDNA derived from T cells, B-cell-depleted T cells, or PBMCs. Subjects who had been exposed to COVID-19, were actively infected with it, or had recovered from it provided the deeply sampled blood TCRbeta repertoires that made up the dataset. The repertoires were made available in a free public database intended to serve as a resource for research on the immune response to SARS-CoV-2. Samples came from the ongoing ImmuneRACE study (first 160 participants) plus 1,254 subjects from 6 global collaborators. Nearly every sample came with metadata listing a de-identified subject ID, COVID-19 status, age in years and sex. HLA class I and class II types, where available, came from metadata supplied by the sample provider rather than from assay-based typing. What the research found in general, with its limitations: The amount of clinical and demographic metadata varied by source and participant and was provided uncurated.

One collaborating source in Seattle enrolled patients while the patients were actively infected and followed the patients over time throughout the course of disease. The collaborating institutions used their own protocols to collect whole blood in K2EDTA tubes. For TCRbeta analysis, collaborator samples were shipped as frozen whole blood, as isolated PBMCs, or as DNA extracted from either sample type. The immunoSEQ Assay, a bias-controlled multiplex PCR, was used to amplify TCRbeta CDR3 regions from genomic DNA. For the original study's pipeline: The number of nucleated cells in each sample was estimated by amplification of reference gene primers within the assay. Sequence reads were collapsed and filtered to measure the absolute abundance of every unique TCRbeta CDR3 rearrangement. For each sample, productive Simpson clonality was calculated as the square root of Simpson's diversity index across productive rearrangements. Entries here come from immuneACCESS through TCRdb and include only in-frame sequences with V and J called. Some clones fail to appear in such tables; in the studies checked, an unresolved V gene covers under half of the shortfall, and the cause of the remainder is unknown. V, J and clone size are taken as reported in that table, and D and trimming were inferred from the DNA itself. This sample comprises some 200,000 clones, approximately 80% of them detected only once. The ten largest clones capture 0.9% to 0.95% of the sample.

Cut back by 6 bases and 4 bases, the V and J ends lie 15 bases apart. CDR1 and CDR2, per the germline V gene, are MDHEN and SYDVKM. The cysteine opens and the phenylalanine closes a CDR3 of 14 amino acids. The CDR3 DNA has 42 bases and is translated from base 1. Recombination connected TRBV28 to TRBJ1-2, with the D gene call left open. The source of this sequence is a man aged 60 to 69 with COVID-19, enrolled during active disease. Sequencing was performed on peripheral blood. This receptor has the CDR3 CASSSPTDLYGYTF. The sequenced DNA is TGTGCCAGCAGCTCCCCTACAGACCTCTATGGCTACACCTTC.